This TCR beta chain was sequenced during a study of control samples from healthy donors and cancer patients. TCRdb's table, derived via immunoSEQ multiplex PCR, lists solely in-frame clones and lacks some. Of approximately 230,000 clones listed, around 79% are singletons. Germline V gene sequence: CDR1 WSHSY, CDR2 SAAADI. The CDR3 has 15 amino acids. V was trimmed by 2 bases and J by 4 bases, leaving 12 bases between them. The receptor comes from an older woman with lung cancer. Sequences were obtained from PBMCs. The genes are TRBV10-2 and TRBJ2-1; the D gene is possibly TRBD2 (5 bases). CDR3 bases: TGCGCCAGCAGTGAGGAGGGTTTTCAGTACAATGAGCAGTTCTTC. It encodes CASSEEGFQYNEQFF.